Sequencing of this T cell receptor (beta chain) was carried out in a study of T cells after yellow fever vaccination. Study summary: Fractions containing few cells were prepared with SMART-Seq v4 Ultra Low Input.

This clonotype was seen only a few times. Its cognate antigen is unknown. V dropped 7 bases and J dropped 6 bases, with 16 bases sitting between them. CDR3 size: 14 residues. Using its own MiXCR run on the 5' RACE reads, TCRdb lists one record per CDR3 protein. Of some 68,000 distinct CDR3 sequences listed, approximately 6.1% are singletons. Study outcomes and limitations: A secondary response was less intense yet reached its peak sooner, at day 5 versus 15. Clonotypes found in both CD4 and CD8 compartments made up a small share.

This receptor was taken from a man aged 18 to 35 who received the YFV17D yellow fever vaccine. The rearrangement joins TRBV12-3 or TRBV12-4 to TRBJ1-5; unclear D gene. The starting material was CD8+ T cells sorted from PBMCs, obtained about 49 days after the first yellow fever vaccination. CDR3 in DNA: TGTGCCAGCAACCCCAAGGGTGGTAGTCAGCCCCAGCATTTT. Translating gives CASNPKGGSQPQHF.